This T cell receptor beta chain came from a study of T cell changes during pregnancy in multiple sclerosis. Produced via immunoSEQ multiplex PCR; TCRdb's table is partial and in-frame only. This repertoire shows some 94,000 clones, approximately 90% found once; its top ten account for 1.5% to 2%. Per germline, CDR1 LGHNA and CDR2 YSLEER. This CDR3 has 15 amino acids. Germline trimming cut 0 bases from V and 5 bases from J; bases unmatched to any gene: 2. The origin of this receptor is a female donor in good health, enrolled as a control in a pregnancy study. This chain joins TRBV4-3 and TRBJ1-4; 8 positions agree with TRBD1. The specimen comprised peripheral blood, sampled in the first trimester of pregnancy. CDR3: CASSQDRGPNEKLFF. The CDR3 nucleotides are TGCGCCAGCAGCCAAGACAGGGGGCCGAATGAAAAACTGTTTTTT.